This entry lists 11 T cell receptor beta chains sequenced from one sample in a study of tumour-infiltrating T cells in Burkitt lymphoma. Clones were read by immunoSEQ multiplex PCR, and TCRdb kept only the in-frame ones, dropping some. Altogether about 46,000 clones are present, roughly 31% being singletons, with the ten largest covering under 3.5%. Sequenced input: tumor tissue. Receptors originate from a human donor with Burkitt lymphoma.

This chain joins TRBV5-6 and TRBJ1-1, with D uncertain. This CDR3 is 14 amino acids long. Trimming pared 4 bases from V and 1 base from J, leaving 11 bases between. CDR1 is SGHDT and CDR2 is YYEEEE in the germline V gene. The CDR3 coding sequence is TGTGCCAGCAGCCGAAGCCTGGGGAACACTGAAGCTTTCTTT. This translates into CASSRSLGNTEAFF.

Here the CDR3 reads CASSLTVGELFF. The CDR3 nucleotides read TGTGCCAGCAGCCTAACTGTCGGGGAGCTGTTTTTT. The chain combines TRBV5-6 with TRBJ2-2; D is ambiguous. V lost 4 bases and J 7 bases, leaving 8 bases between the germline ends. The CDR3 spans 12 residues. Germline loops: CDR1 SGHDT, CDR2 YYEEEE.

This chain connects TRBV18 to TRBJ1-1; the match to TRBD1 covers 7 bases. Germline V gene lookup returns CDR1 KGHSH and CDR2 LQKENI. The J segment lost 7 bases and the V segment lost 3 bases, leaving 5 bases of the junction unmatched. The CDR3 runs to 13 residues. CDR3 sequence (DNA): TGTGCCAGCTCACCGGGGCAGGGGGGTGAAGCTTTCTTT. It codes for CASSPGQGGEAFF.

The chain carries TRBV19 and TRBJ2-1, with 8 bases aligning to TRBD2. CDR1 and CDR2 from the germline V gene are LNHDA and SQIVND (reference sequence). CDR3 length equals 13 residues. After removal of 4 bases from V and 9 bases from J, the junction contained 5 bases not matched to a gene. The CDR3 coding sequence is TGTGCCAGTAGTACCCGGGGGGGCAGTGAGCAGTTCTTC. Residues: CASSTRGGSEQFF.

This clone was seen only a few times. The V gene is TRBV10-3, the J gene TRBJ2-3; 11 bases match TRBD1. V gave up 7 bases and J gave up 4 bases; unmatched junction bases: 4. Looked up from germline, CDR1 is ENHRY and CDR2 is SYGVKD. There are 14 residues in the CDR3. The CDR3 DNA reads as TGTGCCATCAAATCGGGACAGGGGGCAGATACGCAGTATTTT. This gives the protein CAIKSGQGADTQYF.

The DNA for the CDR3 is TGCGCCAGCAGCTTGGGAGCGGGAGTTAAGGCAGATACGCAGTATTTT. Its translation is CASSLGAGVKADTQYF. The chain uses TRBV5-1 and TRBJ2-3; 8 positions match TRBD2. The CDR3 contains 16 residues. Germline CDR1 SGHRS, CDR2 YFSETQ. The trim removed 0 bases at V and 4 bases at J, leaving 7 bases unmatched.

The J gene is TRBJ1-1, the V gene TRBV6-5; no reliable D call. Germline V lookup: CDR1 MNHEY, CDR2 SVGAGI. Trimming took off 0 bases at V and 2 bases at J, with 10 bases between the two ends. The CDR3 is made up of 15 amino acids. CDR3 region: CASSYSVAVNTEAFF. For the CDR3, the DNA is TGTGCCAGCAGTTACTCGGTAGCAGTAAACACTGAAGCTTTCTTT.

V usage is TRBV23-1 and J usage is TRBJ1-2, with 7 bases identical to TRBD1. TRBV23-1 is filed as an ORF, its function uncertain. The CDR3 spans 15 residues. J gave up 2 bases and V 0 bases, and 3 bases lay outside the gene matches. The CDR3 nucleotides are TGCGCCAGCAGTCAATCGACAGGGAAAAACTATGGCTACACCTTC. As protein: CASSQSTGKNYGYTF.

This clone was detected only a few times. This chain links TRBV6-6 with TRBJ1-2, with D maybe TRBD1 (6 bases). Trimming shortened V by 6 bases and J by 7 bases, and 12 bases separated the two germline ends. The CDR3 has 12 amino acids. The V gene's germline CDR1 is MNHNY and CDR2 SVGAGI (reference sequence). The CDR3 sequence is CASRTGSGGYTF. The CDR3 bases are TGTGCCAGCAGAACAGGGTCCGGTGGCTACACCTTC.

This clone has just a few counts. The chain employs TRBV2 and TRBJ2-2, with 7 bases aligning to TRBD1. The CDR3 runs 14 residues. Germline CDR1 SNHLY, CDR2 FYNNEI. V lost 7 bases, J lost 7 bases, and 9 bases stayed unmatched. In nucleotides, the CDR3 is TGTGCCAGCAACAAGGGGGCGGTAGGCGGGGAGCTGTTTTTT. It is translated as CASNKGAVGGELFF.

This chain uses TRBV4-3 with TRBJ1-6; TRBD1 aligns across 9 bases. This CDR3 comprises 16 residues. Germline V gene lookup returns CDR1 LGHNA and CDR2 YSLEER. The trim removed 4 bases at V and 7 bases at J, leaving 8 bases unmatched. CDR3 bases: TGCGCCAGCAGCCCCACCCCGGGACAGGGCAATTCACCCCTCCACTTT. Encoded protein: CASSPTPGQGNSPLHF.